This T cell receptor beta chain was found in a study of shared clonotypes between healthy human individuals. Assay used: immunoSEQ multiplex PCR; TCRdb lists only in-frame clones, some missing. The repertoire includes approximately 590,000 clones, 95% to 96% of them detected once, and about 0.11% sits in the top ten. CD8 cells classed as naive were CD45RO-negative and positively selected for CCR7, excluding terminally differentiated effector memory CD45RA+ cells. The trim removed 2 bases at V and 0 bases at J, leaving 8 bases unmatched. The CDR3 is made up of 18 amino acids. Per germline, CDR1 MGHRA and CDR2 YSYEKL.

The source material was naive CD8+ T cells sorted from blood. The chain recombines TRBV4-1 with TRBJ2-7; the match to TRBD2 covers 12 bases. This receptor was obtained from a woman in her thirties in good health. The chain's CDR3 is CASSQPGLAGRSSYEQYF. The CDR3 coding sequence is TGCGCCAGCAGCCAACCGGGACTAGCGGGTAGGAGCTCCTACGAGCAGTACTTC.